This T cell receptor (beta chain) was profiled in a study of shared clonotypes between healthy human individuals. The wider study: Aged 18 to 49, the donors were two women and a few men.

PCR replicates from unsorted PBMC used 250 to 300 ng DNA, and this amount was tens of thousands of T cell genomes. The team ran DNA from unsorted PBMCs on ten immunoSEQ deep assay plates for sequencing. Assay: immunoSEQ multiplex PCR; the TCRdb copy retains only in-frame clones and omits some. The sample includes approximately 460,000 clones, 60% to 80% of them seen just once. Trimming pared 5 bases from V and 6 bases from J, leaving 16 bases between. Germline CDR1 and CDR2: MDHEN and SYDVKM. This CDR3 region has 14 residues. Adults of Caucasian background living in Nashville, Tennessee made up all donors.

The TCR sequence derives from a woman between 40 and 55 years old in good health. Some clones in this sample may be carry-over from other donors' samples. Source material: PBMCs. V and J are TRBV28 and TRBJ1-1, with D possibly TRBD1 on 5 matching bases. This CDR3 reads CASSNQGASSEAFF. The CDR3 DNA reads TGTGCCAGCAGTAATCAGGGAGCAAGCTCTGAAGCTTTCTTT. Drawing the rest from reference TRBV28 and TRBJ1-1, the complete variable domain is DVKVTQSSRYLVKRTGEKVFLECVQDMDHENMFWYRQDPGLGLRLIYFSYDVKMKEKGDIPEGYSVSREKKERFSLILESASTNQTSMYLCASSNQGASSEAFFGQGTRLTVV.